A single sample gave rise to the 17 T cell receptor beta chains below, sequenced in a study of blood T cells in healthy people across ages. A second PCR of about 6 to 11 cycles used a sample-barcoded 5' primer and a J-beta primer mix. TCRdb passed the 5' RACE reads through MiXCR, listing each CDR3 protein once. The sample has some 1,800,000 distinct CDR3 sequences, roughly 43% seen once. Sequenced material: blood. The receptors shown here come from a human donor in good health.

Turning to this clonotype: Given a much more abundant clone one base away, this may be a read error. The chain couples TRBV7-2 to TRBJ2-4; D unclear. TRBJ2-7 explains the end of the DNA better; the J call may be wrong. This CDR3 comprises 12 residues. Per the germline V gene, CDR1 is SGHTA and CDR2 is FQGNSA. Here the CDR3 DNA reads TGTGCCAGCAGCCAAACTCTCTTCGAGCAGTACTTC. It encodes CASSQTLFEQYF.

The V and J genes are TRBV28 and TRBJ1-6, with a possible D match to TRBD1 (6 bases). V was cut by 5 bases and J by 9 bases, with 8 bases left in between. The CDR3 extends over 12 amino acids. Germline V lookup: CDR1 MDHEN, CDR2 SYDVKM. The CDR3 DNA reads TGTGCCAGCAGTGGGGGGCGTTCACCCCTCCACTTT. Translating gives CASSGGRSPLHF.

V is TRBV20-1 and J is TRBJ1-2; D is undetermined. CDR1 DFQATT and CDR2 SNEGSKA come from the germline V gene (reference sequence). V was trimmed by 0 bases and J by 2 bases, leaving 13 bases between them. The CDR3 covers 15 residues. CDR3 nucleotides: TGCAGTGCTAGAGATTTTCCCCCTACCAACTATGGCTACACCTTC. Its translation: CSARDFPPTNYGYTF.

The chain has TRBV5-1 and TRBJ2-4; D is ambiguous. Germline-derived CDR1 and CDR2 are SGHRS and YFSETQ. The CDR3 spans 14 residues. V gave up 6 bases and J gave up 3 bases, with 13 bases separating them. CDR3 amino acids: CASNQGVGKNIQYF. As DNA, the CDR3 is TGCGCCAGCAACCAAGGAGTAGGCAAAAACATTCAGTACTTC.

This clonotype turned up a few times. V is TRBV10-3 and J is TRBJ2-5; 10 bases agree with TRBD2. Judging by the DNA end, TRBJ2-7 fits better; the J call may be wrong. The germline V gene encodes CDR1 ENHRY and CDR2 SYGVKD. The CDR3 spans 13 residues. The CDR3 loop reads CAIRAAGGNEQYF. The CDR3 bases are TGTGCCATCAGGGCAGCGGGGGGGAACGAGCAGTACTTC.

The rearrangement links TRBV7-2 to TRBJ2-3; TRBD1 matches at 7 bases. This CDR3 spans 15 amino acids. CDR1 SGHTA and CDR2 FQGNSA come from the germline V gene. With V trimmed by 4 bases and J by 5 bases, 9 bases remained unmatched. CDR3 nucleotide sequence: TGTGCCAGCAGCTCGGACAGGAGATATGGAGATACGCAGTATTTT. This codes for CASSSDRRYGDTQYF.

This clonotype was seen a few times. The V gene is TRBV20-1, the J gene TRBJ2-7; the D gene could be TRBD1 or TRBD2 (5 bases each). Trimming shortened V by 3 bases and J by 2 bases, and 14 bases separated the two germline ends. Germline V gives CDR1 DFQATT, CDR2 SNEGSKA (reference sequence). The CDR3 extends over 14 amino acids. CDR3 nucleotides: TGCAGTGCTAGGCCTCGGGGCAGGCCCTACGAGCAGTACTTC. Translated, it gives CSARPRGRPYEQYF.

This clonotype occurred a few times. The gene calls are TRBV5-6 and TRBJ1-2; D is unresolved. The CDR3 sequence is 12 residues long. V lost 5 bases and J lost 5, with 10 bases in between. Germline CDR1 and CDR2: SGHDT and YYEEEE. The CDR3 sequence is CASRSLVYGYTF. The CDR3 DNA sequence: TGTGCCAGCAGGTCCCTGGTATATGGCTACACCTTC.

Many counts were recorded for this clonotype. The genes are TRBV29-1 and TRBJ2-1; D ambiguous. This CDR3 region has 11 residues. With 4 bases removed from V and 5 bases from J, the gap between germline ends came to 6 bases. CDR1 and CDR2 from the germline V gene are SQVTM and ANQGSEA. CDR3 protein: CSVGHNNEQFF. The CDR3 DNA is TGCAGCGTTGGTCATAACAATGAGCAGTTCTTC.

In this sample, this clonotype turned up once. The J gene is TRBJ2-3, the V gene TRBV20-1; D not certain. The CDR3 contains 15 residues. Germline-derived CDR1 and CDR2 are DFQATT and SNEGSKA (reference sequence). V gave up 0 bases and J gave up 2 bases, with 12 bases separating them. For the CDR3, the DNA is TGCAGTGCTAGAGACTGGGGTGCGAACACAGATACGCAGTATTTT. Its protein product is CSARDWGANTDTQYF.

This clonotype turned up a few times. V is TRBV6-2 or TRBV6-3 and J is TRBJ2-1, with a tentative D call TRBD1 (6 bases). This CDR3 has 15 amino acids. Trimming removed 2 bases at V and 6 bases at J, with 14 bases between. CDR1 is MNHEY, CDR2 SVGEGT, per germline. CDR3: CASSYRRGVINEQFF. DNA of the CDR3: TGTGCCAGCAGTTACCGCAGGGGTGTTATCAATGAGCAGTTCTTC.

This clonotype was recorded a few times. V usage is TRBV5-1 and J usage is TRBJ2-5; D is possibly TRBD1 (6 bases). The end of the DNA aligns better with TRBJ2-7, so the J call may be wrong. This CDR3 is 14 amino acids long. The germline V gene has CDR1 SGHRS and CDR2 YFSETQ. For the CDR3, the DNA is TGCGCCAGCAGCTTGGTCAGGGGTGGCTACGAGCAGTACTTC. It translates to CASSLVRGGYEQYF.

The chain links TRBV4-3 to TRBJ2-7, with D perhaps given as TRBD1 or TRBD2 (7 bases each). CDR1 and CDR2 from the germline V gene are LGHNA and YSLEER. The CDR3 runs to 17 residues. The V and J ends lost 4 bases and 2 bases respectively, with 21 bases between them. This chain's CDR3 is CASSPIISGTEPYEQYF. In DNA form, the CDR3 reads TGCGCCAGCAGCCCAATAATAAGCGGGACAGAACCCTACGAGCAGTACTTC.

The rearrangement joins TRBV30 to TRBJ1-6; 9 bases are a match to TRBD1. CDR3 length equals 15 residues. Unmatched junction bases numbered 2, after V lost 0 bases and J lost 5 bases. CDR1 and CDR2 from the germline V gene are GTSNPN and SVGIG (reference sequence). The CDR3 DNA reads TGTGCCTGGAGTGTCCGGGACAGGGATAATTCACCCCTCCACTTT. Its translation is CAWSVRDRDNSPLHF.

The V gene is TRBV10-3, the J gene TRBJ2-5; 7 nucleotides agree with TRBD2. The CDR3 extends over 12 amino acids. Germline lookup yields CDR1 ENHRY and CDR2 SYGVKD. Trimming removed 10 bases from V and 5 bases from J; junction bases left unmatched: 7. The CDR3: CATALATETQYF. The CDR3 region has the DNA TGTGCCACCGCACTAGCGACTGAGACCCAGTACTTC.

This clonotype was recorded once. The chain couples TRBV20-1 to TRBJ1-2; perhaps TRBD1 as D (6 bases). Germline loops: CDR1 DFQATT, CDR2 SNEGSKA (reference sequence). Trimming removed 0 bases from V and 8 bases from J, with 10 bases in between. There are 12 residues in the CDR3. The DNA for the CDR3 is TGCAGTGCTAGAGAACAGGGAGTAGGCTACACCTTC. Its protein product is CSAREQGVGYTF.

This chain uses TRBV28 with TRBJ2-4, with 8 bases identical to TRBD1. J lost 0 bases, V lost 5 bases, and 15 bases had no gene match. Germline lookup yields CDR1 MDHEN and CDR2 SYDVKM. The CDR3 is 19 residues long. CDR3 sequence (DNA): TGTGCCAGCAGTCCCATTTGGGACAGGTTATATCTAGCCAAAAACATTCAGTACTTC. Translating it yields CASSPIWDRLYLAKNIQYF. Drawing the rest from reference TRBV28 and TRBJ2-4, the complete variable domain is DVKVTQSSRYLVKRTGEKVFLECVQDMDHENMFWYRQDPGLGLRLIYFSYDVKMKEKGDIPEGYSVSREKKERFSLILESASTNQTSMYLCASSPIWDRLYLAKNIQYFGAGTRLSVL.